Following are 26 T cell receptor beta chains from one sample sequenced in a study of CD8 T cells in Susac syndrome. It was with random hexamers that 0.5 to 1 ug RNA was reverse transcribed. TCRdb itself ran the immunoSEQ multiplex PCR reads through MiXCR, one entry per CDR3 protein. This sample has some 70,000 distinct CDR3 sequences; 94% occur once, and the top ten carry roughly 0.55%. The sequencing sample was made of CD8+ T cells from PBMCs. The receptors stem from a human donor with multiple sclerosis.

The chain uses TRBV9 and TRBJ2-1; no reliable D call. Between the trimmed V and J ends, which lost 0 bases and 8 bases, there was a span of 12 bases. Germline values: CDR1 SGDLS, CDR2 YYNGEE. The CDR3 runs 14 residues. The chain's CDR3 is CASSVGTTPDEQFF. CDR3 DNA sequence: TGTGCCAGCAGCGTAGGGACGACGCCGGATGAGCAGTTCTTC.

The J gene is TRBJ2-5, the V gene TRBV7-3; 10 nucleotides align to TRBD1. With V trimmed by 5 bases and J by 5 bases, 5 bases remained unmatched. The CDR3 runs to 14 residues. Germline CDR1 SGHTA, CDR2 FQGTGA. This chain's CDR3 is CASSPTGGGETQYF. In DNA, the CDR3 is TGTGCCAGCAGCCCGACAGGGGGCGGGGAGACCCAGTACTTC.

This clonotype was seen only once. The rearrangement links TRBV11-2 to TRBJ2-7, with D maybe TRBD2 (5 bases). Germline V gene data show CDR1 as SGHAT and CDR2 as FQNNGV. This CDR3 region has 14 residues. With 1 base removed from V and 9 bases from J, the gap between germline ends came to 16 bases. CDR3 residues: CASSLAEEGPPQYF. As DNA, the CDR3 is TGTGCCAGCAGCTTAGCGGAAGAGGGCCCCCCGCAGTACTTC.

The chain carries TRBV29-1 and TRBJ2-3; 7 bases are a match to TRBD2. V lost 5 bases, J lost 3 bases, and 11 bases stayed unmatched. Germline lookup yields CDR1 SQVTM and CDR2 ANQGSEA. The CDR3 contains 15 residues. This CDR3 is CSVPLLAVATDTQYF. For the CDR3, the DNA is TGCAGCGTTCCACTCCTAGCGGTGGCTACAGATACGCAGTATTTT.

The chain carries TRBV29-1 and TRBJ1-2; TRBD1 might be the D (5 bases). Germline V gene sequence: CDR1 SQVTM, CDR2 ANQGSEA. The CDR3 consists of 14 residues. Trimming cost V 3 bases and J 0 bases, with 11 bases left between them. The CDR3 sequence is CSVEGRIANYGYTF. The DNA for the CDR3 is TGCAGCGTTGAGGGGCGGATAGCTAACTATGGCTACACCTTC.

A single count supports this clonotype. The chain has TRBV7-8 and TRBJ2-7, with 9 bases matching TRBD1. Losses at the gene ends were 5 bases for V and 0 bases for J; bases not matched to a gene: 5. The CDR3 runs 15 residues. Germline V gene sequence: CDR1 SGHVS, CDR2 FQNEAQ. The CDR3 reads CASSTGTGSSYEQYF. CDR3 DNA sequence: TGTGCCAGCAGCACCGGGACAGGGAGCTCCTACGAGCAGTACTTC.

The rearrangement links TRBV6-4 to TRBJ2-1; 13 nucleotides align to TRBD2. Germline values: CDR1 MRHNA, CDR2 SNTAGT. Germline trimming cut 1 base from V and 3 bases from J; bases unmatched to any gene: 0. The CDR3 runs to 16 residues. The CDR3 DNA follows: TGTGCCAGCAGTGACTGGACTAGCGGGAGCTACAATGAGCAGTTCTTC. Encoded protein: CASSDWTSGSYNEQFF.

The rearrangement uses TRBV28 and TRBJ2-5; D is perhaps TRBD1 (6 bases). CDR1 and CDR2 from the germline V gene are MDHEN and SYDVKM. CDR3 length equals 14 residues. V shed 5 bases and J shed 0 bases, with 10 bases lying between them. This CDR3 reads CASSGQLYQETQYF. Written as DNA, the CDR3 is TGTGCCAGCAGTGGACAGCTGTACCAAGAGACCCAGTACTTC.

The CDR3 sequence is CASSGWSQPQHF. CDR3 nucleotide sequence: TGTGCCAGTAGTGGTTGGAGTCAGCCCCAGCATTTT. The rearrangement links TRBV19 to TRBJ1-5; D is undetermined. Germline V gene data show CDR1 as LNHDA and CDR2 as SQIVND (reference sequence). The germline V and J ends were trimmed by 5 bases and 6 bases, with 8 bases remaining between them. This CDR3 has 12 residues.

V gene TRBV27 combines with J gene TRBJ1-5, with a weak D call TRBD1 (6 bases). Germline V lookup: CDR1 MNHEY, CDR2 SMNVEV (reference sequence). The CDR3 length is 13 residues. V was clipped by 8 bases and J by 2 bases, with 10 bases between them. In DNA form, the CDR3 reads TGTGCCAGCGGGGCAGGGGGCAATCAGCCCCAGCATTTT. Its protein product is CASGAGGNQPQHF.

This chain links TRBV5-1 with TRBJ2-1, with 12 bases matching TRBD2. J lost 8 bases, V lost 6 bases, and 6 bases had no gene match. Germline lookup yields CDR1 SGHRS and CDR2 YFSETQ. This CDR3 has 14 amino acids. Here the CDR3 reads CASTTSGGSDEQFF. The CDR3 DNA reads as TGCGCCAGCACGACTAGCGGGGGTTCCGATGAGCAGTTCTTC.

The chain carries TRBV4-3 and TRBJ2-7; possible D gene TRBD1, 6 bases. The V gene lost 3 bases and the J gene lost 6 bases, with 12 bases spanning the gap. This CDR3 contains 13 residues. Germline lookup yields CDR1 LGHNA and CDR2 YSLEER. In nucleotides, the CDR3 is TGCGCCAGCAGCCAGAGCAGGGGTGGCGAGCAGTACTTC. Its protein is CASSQSRGGEQYF.

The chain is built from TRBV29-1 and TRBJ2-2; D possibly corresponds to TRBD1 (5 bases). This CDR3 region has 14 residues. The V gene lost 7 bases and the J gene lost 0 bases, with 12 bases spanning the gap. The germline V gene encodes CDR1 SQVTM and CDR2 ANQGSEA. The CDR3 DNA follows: TGCAGCGCAGGGCCGACAGCGAACACCGGGGAGCTGTTTTTT. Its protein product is CSAGPTANTGELFF.

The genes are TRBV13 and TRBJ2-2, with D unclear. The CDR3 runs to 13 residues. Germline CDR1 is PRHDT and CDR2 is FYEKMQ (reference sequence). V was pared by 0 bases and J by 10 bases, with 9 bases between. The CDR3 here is CASSLGQSLELFF. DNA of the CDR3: TGTGCCAGCAGCTTAGGGCAGTCCCTGGAGCTGTTTTTT.

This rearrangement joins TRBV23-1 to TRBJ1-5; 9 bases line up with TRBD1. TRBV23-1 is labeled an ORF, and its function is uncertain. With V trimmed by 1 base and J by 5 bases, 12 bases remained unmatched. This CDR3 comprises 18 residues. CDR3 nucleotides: TGCGCCAGCAGTCAATACAGGAACGGACAGGGGCAGGATCAGCCCCAGCATTTT. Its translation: CASSQYRNGQGQDQPQHF.

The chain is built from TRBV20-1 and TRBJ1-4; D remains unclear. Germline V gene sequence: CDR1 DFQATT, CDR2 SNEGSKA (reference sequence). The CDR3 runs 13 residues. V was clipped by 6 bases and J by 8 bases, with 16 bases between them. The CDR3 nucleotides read TGCAGTGCCATTGTCGCTTACGGCGAAAAACTGTTTTTT. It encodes CSAIVAYGEKLFF.

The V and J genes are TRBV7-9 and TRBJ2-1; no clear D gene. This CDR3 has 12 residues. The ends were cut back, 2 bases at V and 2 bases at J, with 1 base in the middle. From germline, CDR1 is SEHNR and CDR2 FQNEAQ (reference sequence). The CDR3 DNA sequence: TGTGCCAGCAGCTTACCCTACAATGAGCAGTTCTTC. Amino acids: CASSLPYNEQFF.

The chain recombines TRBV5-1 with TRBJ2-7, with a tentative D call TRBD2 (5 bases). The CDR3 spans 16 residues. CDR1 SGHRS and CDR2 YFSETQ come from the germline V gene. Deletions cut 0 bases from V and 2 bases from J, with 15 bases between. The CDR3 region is CASSLANFPGTYEQYF. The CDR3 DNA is TGCGCCAGCAGCTTGGCCAACTTCCCGGGGACCTACGAGCAGTACTTC.

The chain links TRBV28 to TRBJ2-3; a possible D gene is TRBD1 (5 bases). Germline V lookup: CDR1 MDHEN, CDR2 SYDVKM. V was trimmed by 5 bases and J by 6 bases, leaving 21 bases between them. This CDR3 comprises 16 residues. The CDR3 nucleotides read TGTGCCAGCAGTCCAAGGCAGGGATGGGCTGGGGATACGCAGTATTTT. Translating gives CASSPRQGWAGDTQYF. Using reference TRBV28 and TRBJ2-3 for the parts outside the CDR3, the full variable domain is DVKVTQSSRYLVKRTGEKVFLECVQDMDHENMFWYRQDPGLGLRLIYFSYDVKMKEKGDIPEGYSVSREKKERFSLILESASTNQTSMYLCASSPRQGWAGDTQYFGPGTRLTVL.

The CDR3 DNA reads as TGCAGCGTTGAAGAAAGGGCTCGAGAGTACCAAGAGACCCAGTACTTC. This translates into CSVEERAREYQETQYF. The genes are TRBV29-1 and TRBJ2-5; unclear D gene. The CDR3 extends over 16 amino acids. CDR1 SQVTM and CDR2 ANQGSEA come from the germline V gene. Trimming shortened V by 0 bases and J by 0 bases, and 14 bases separated the two germline ends.

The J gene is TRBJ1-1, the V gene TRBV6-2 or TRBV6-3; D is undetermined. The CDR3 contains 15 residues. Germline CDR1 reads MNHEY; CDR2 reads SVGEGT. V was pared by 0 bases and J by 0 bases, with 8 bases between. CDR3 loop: CASSYSDLMNTEAFF. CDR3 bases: TGTGCCAGCAGTTACTCCGATCTGATGAACACTGAAGCTTTCTTT.

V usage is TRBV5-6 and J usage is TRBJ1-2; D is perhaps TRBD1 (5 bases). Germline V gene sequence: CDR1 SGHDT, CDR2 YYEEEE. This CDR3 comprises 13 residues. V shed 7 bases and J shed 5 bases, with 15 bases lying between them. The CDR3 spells CASRPQGGYGYTF. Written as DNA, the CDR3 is TGTGCCAGCCGACCCCAGGGTGGATATGGCTACACCTTC. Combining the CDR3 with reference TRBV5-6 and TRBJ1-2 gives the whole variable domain DAGVTQSPTHLIKTRGQQVTLRCSPKSGHDTVSWYQQALGQGPQFIFQYYEEEERQRGNFPDRFSGHQFPNYSSELNVNALLLGDSALYLCASRPQGGYGYTFGSGTRLTVV.

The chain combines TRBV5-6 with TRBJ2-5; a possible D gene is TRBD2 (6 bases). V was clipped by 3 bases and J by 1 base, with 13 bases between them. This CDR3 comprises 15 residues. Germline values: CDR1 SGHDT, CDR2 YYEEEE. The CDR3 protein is CASSWEALPQETQYF. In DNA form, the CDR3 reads TGTGCCAGCAGCTGGGAGGCCCTACCCCAAGAGACCCAGTACTTC.

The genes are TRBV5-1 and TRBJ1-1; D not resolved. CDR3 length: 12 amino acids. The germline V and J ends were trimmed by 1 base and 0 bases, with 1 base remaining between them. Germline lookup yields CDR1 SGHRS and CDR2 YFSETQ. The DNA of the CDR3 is TGCGCCAGCAGCTTGATGAACACTGAAGCTTTCTTT. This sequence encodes CASSLMNTEAFF. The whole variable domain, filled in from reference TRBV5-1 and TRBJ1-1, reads KAGVTQTPRYLIKTRGQQVTLSCSPISGHRSVSWYQQTPGQGLQFLFEYFSETQRNKGNFPGRFSGRQFSNSRSEMNVSTLELGDSALYLCASSLMNTEAFFGQGTRLTVV.

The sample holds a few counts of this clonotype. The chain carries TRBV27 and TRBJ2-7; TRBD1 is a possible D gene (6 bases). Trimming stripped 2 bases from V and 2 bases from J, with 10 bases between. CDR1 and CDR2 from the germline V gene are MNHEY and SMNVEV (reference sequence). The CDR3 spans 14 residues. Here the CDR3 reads CASSLAQGPYEQYF. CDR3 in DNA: TGTGCCAGCAGTTTAGCACAGGGCCCCTACGAGCAGTACTTC.

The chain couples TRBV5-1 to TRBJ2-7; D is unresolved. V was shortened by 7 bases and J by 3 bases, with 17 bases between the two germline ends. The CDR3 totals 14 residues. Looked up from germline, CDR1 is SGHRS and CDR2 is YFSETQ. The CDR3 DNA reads TGCGCCAGCCGGAATTTATACCGCGGCTACGAGCAGTACTTC. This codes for CASRNLYRGYEQYF.